These 17 T cell receptor beta chains were all obtained from the same sample, sequenced in a study of blood T cell repertoires in COVID-19. Produced via immunoSEQ multiplex PCR; TCRdb's table is partial and in-frame only. The sample carries about 180,000 clones, approximately 86% recorded once. The material sequenced was peripheral blood. These receptors were obtained from a man in his forties or fifties with active or convalescent COVID-19.

The chain links TRBV5-1 to TRBJ1-4; TRBD1 aligns across 8 bases. Germline-derived CDR1 and CDR2 are SGHRS and YFSETQ. CDR3 size: 14 residues. Trimming removed 0 bases from V and 10 bases from J; junction bases left unmatched: 5. CDR3 sequence reads: CASSLDGDRRKLFF. DNA of the CDR3: TGCGCCAGCAGCTTGGACGGGGACAGGCGAAAACTGTTTTTT.

The genes are TRBV9 and TRBJ1-5; TRBD1 is a possible D gene (5 bases). The germline V gene has CDR1 SGDLS and CDR2 YYNGEE. The CDR3 sequence is 15 residues long. V lost 0 bases and J lost 0, with 7 bases in between. The CDR3 protein is CASSVEGNSNQPQHF. In DNA form, the CDR3 reads TGTGCCAGCAGCGTAGAGGGGAATAGCAATCAGCCCCAGCATTTT.

This clone occurred a few times. The chain's CDR3 is CATSGGGRTGRIQETQYF. The CDR3 DNA is TGTGCCACCAGTGGGGGGGGGAGGACAGGGAGAATTCAAGAGACCCAGTACTTC. The gene calls are TRBV24-1 and TRBJ2-5; maybe TRBD1 (8 bases). Trimming removed 5 bases from V and 2 bases from J, with 23 bases in between. Germline loops: CDR1 KGHDR, CDR2 SFDVKD. This CDR3 has 18 residues.

This clone showed up just a few times. This chain joins TRBV7-2 and TRBJ2-6; 8 bases are a match to TRBD1. V dropped 5 bases and J dropped 0; count of bases not matched to a gene: 9. This CDR3 comprises 18 residues. CDR1 and CDR2 (germline): SGHTA, FQGNSA. CDR3 residues: CASSPRDRFASGANVLTF. The CDR3 nucleotides read TGTGCCAGCAGCCCCCGGGACAGGTTCGCCTCTGGGGCCAACGTCCTGACTTTC.

This chain links TRBV28 with TRBJ1-4; 9 nucleotides agree with TRBD1. The length of the CDR3 is 13 residues. Losses at the gene ends were 10 bases for V and 8 bases for J; bases not matched to a gene: 8. The germline CDR1 and CDR2 sequences are MDHEN and SYDVKM. CDR3 in DNA: TGTGCCATACCGGGACAGGGAGGCGAAAAACTGTTTTTT. As protein: CAIPGQGGEKLFF.

The chain joins TRBV19 to TRBJ2-7, with 11 positions matching TRBD1. The V gene's germline CDR1 is LNHDA and CDR2 SQIVND (reference sequence). This CDR3 is 15 amino acids long. V lost 6 bases, J lost 2 bases, and 6 bases stayed unmatched. The chain's CDR3 is CASSAGTGGTYEQYF. CDR3 nucleotide sequence: TGTGCCAGTAGCGCCGGGACAGGGGGGACCTACGAGCAGTACTTC.

CDR3 protein: CASSLGGGIYNEQFF. CDR3 coding DNA: TGCGCCAGCAGCTTGGGAGGGGGAATCTACAATGAGCAGTTCTTC. J is TRBJ2-1 and V is TRBV5-1; D possibly corresponds to TRBD1 (6 bases). This CDR3 is built from 15 residues. Trimming took off 0 bases at V and 3 bases at J, with 10 bases between the two ends. From germline, CDR1 is SGHRS and CDR2 YFSETQ.

This clone was found a few times. The gene calls are TRBV7-3 and TRBJ2-3, with 7 bases fitting TRBD1. The ends lost 5 bases at V and 4 bases at J; junction bases unmatched: 9. Germline lookup yields CDR1 SGHTA and CDR2 FQGTGA. The CDR3 has 15 residues. The CDR3 sequence is CASSEGQPGADTQYF. The CDR3 coding sequence is TGTGCCAGCAGCGAGGGACAGCCTGGGGCAGATACGCAGTATTTT.

The J gene is TRBJ1-5, the V gene TRBV18; TRBD1 agrees at 10 bases. This CDR3 region has 14 residues. Germline V gene lookup returns CDR1 KGHSH and CDR2 LQKENI. Trimming cost V 5 bases and J 2 bases; bases outside gene matches: 0. CDR3 nucleotide sequence: TGTGCCAGCTCAGGGACAGGGGGCAATCAGCCCCAGCATTTT. Its protein is CASSGTGGNQPQHF.

This chain's CDR3 is CASSMTRDTGELFF. For the CDR3, the DNA is TGTGCCAGCAGCATGACTCGCGACACCGGGGAGCTGTTTTTT. This chain links TRBV7-2 with TRBJ2-2, with no clear D. V lost 5 bases, J lost 3 bases, and 10 bases lay in between. The length of the CDR3 is 14 residues. Per the germline V gene, CDR1 is SGHTA and CDR2 is FQGNSA.

The genes are TRBV19 and TRBJ1-5; D is possibly TRBD1 (6 bases). The CDR3 is 12 amino acids. From germline, CDR1 is LNHDA and CDR2 SQIVND (reference sequence). V was cut by 5 bases and J by 7 bases, with 9 bases left in between. CDR3 DNA sequence: TGTGCCAGTAGTCCAGGGGCCCAGCCCCAGCATTTT. As protein: CASSPGAQPQHF. The entire variable domain, with the rest obtained from reference TRBV19 and TRBJ1-5, is as follows: DGGITQSPKYLFRKEGQNVTLSCEQNLNHDAMYWYRQDPGQGLRLIYYSQIVNDFQKGDIAEGYSVSREKKESFPLTVTSAQKNPTAFYLCASSPGAQPQHFGDGTRLSIL.

V gene TRBV7-2 combines with J gene TRBJ2-1; possible D gene TRBD2, 6 bases. Trimming removed 0 bases at V and 8 bases at J, with 11 bases between. The CDR3 extends over 14 amino acids. CDR1 and CDR2 (germline): SGHTA, FQGNSA. CDR3 in DNA: TGTGCCAGCAGCTTAGCGAACTCGGGGGATGAGCAGTTCTTC. As protein: CASSLANSGDEQFF.

This clone was seen a handful of times. The chain joins TRBV19 to TRBJ2-5, with 9 positions matching TRBD1. The length of the CDR3 is 16 residues. Germline V gene data show CDR1 as LNHDA and CDR2 as SQIVND (reference sequence). V lost 4 bases and J lost 5; bases outside the gene matches: 11. This CDR3 reads CASSTPPGQGSETQYF. The DNA of the CDR3 is TGTGCCAGTAGTACCCCCCCGGGACAGGGTAGCGAGACCCAGTACTTC.

This sequence joins TRBV24-1 and TRBJ2-7; the D gene is possibly TRBD1 (6 bases). Germline V gene lookup returns CDR1 KGHDR and CDR2 SFDVKD. Trimming pared 4 bases from V and 2 bases from J, leaving 11 bases between. This CDR3 comprises 14 residues. Written as DNA, the CDR3 is TGTGCCACCAGTGAAGCCGGGACAACCTACGAGCAGTACTTC. Its protein product is CATSEAGTTYEQYF.

The chain couples TRBV6-5 to TRBJ2-5; D gene unclear. The CDR3 runs 16 residues. From germline, CDR1 is MNHEY and CDR2 SVGAGI. Trimming shortened V by 4 bases and J by 6 bases, and 21 bases separated the two germline ends. This CDR3 is CASSFLLPTAFQTQYF. The CDR3, as DNA: TGTGCCAGCAGTTTTCTGTTGCCCACAGCCTTCCAGACCCAGTACTTC.

The V call is TRBV15, the J call TRBJ1-2, with 8 bases lining up with TRBD1. Losses at the gene ends were 0 bases for V and 3 bases for J; bases not matched to a gene: 12. This CDR3 has 18 residues. Looked up from germline, CDR1 is LNHNV and CDR2 is YYDKDF (reference sequence). The CDR3 sequence: CATSREYPSGTGHYGYTF. The CDR3 bases are TGTGCCACCAGCAGAGAGTACCCTTCCGGGACAGGACACTATGGCTACACCTTC. Filled out from reference TRBV15 and TRBJ1-2, the complete variable domain reads DAMVIQNPRYQVTQFGKPVTLSCSQTLNHNVMYWYQQKSSQAPKLLFHYYDKDFNNEADTPDNFQSRRPNTSFCFLDIRSPGLGDTAMYLCATSREYPSGTGHYGYTFGSGTRLTVV.

The rearrangement joins TRBV5-5 to TRBJ2-3; 9 bases line up with TRBD2. Germline V CDR1 and CDR2: SGHKS, YYEKEE (reference sequence). This CDR3 region has 16 residues. After removal of 0 bases from V and 2 bases from J, the junction contained 4 bases not matched to a gene. Here the CDR3 DNA reads TGTGCCAGCAGCTTGGGGGGACTAGCAGTCACAGATACGCAGTATTTT. Translated: CASSLGGLAVTDTQYF.